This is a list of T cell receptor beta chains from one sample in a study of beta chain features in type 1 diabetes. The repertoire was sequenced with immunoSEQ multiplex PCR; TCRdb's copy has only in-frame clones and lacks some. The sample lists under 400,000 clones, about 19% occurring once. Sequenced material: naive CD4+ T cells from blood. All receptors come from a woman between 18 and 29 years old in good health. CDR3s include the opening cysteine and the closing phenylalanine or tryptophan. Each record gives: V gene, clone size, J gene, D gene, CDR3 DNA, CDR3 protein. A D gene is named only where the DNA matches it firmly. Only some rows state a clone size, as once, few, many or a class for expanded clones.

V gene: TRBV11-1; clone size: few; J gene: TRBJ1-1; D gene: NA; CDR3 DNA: TGTGCCAGCAGTAATGGACAGTTGAACACTGAAGCTTTCTTT; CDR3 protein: CASSNGQLNTEAFF
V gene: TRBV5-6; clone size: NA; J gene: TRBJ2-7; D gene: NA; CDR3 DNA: TGTGCCAGCAGCTTTCAACTCTACGAGCAGTACTTC; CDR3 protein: CASSFQLYEQYF
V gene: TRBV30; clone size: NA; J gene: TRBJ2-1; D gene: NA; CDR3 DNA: TGTGCCTGGAGTGTAGGGCAGGGTTTAGCCTACAATGAGCAGTTCTTC; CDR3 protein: CAWSVGQGLAYNEQFF
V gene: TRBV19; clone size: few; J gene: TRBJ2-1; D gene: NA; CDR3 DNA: TGTGCCAGTAGTATAGAACTTTACAATGAGCAGTTCTTC; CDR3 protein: CASSIELYNEQFF
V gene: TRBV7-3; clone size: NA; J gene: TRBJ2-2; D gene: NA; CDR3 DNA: TGTGCCAGCAGCCCGACAGGGAACACCGGGGAGCTGTTTTTT; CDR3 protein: CASSPTGNTGELFF
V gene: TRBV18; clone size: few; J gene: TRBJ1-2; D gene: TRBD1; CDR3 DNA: TGTGCCAGCTCCGGGACAGGGGGCTATGGCTACACCTTC; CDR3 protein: CASSGTGGYGYTF
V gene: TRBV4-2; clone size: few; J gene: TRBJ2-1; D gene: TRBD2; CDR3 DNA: TGTGCCAGCAGCCAACCAGTGGGACTAGCGGAGACAAACTACAATGAGCAGTTCTTC; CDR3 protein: CASSQPVGLAETNYNEQFF
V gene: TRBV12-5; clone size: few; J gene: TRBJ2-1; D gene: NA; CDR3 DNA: TGTGCTAGTGGGCGGAGGGGGGGTGCGGACAATGAGCAGTTCTTC; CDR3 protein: CASGRRGGADNEQFF
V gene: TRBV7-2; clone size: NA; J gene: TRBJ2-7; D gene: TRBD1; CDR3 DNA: TGTGCCAGCAGCGCATCCGGGACAGGGGTCTACGAGCAGTACTTC; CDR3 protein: CASSASGTGVYEQYF
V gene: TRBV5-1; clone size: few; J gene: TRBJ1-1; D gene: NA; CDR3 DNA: TGCGCCAGCAGCCCAGCTCTGAGGGACACTGAAGCTTTCTTT; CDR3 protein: CASSPALRDTEAFF
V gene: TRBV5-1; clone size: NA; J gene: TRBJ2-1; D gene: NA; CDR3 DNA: TGCGCCAGCAGCTTGGACATCTACAATGAGCAGTTCTTC; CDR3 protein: CASSLDIYNEQFF
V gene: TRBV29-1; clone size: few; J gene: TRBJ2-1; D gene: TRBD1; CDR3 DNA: TGCAGCGTTGTGGGGACAGGCAAAGGTGAGCAGTTCTTC; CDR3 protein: CSVVGTGKGEQFF
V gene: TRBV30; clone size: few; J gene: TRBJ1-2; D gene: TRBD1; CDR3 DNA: TGTGCCTGGGACAGGGAGTATGGCTACACCTTC; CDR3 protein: CAWDREYGYTF
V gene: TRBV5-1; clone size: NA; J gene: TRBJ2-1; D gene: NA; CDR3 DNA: TGCGCCAGCAGCTTGGGTGACAGCTACAATGAGCAGTTCTTC; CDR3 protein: CASSLGDSYNEQFF
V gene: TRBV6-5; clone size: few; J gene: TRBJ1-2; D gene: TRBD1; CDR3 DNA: TGTGCCAGCCGTGGGACAGCCTTTGGCTACACCTTC; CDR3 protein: CASRGTAFGYTF
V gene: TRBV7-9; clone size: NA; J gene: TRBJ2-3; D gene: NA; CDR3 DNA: TGTGCCAGCAGCTTAATCGCAGATACGCAGTATTTT; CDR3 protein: CASSLIADTQYF
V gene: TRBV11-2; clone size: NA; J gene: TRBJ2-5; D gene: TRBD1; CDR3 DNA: TGTGCCAGCAGCTTGGGACAGGGGCGGCAAGAGACCCAGTACTTC; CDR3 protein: CASSLGQGRQETQYF
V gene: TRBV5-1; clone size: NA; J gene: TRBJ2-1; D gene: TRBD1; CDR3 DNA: TGCGCCAGCGCGGACAGGGTATTCGATGAGCAGTTCTTC; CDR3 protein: CASADRVFDEQFF
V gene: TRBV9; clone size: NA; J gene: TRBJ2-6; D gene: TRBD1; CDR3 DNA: TGTGCCAGCAGCGTAGCTCTTGGGACAGGGACCCCCGGGGCCAACGTCCTGACTTTC; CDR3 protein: CASSVALGTGTPGANVLTF
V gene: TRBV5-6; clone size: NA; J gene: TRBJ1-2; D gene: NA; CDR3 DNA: TGTGCCAGCAGCTTGGGGCGGGGTGGGGGCTACACCTTC; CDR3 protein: CASSLGRGGGYTF
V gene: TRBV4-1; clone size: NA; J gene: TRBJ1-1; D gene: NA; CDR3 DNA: TGCGCCAGCAGGCTCGGGACACCCACGAACACTGAAGCTTTCTTT; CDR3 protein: CASRLGTPTNTEAFF
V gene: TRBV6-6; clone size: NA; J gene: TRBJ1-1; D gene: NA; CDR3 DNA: TGTGCCAGCAGTTACCTGGGGGAGGCTGAAGCTTTCTTT; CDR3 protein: CASSYLGEAEAFF
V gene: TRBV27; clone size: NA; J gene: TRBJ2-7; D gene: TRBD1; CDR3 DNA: TGTGCCAGCAGTATAAGGGGGCACTCCTACGAGCAGTACTTC; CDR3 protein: CASSIRGHSYEQYF
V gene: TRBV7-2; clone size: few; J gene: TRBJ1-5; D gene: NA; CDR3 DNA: TGTGCCAGCAGCCAGAGCAATCAGCCCCAGCATTTT; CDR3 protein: CASSQSNQPQHF
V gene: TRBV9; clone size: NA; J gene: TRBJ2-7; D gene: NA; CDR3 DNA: TGTGCCAGCAGCGTAGATCAGGGGCGCTACGAGCAGTACTTC; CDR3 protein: CASSVDQGRYEQYF
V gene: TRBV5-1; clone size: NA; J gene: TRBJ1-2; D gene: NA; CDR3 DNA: TGCGCCAGCAGCTTGGCAGGGTATGGCTACACCTTC; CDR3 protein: CASSLAGYGYTF
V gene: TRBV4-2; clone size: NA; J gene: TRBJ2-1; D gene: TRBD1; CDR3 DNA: TGTGCCAGCAGCCATCCCTCGGGACAGGGACGATACAATGAGCAGTTCTTC; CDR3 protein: CASSHPSGQGRYNEQFF
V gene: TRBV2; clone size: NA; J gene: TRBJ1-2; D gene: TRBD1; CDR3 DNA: TGTGCCAGCGGAGAGGGGGCTGGCTATGGCTACACCTTC; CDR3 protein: CASGEGAGYGYTF
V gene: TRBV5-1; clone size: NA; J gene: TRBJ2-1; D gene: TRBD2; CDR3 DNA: TGCGCCAGCAGCTTTCTAGCGGGGGTCATCAATGAGCAGTTCTTC; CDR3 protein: CASSFLAGVINEQFF
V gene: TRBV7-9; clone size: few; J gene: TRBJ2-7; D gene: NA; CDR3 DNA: TGTGCCAGCAGCGCCATAGAGGGTACCTACGAGCAGTACTTC; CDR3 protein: CASSAIEGTYEQYF
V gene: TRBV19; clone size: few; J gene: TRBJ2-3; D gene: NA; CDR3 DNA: TGTGCCAGTAGAAGACAGGCGGGTACGCAGTATTTT; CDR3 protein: CASRRQAGTQYF
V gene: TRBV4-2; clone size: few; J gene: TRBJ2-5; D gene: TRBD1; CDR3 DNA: TGTGCCAGCAGCGCCTTACAGGGGGGTCAAGAGACCCAGTACTTC; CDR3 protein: CASSALQGGQETQYF
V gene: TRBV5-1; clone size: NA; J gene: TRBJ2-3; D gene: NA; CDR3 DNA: TGCGCCAGCAGCTTGCTACAGGGTACTAGCACAGATACGCAGTATTTT; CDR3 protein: CASSLLQGTSTDTQYF
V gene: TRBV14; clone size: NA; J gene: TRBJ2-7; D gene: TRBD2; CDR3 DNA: TGTGCCAGCAGCCAAGGCATAAGGACTAGCGGGGCTCTCGAGCAGTACTTC; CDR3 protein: CASSQGIRTSGALEQYF
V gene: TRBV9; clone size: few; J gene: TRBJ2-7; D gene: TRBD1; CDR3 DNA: TGTGCCAGCAGCCCGAAGGACAGGGAGAGCTACGAGCAGTACTTC; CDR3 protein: CASSPKDRESYEQYF
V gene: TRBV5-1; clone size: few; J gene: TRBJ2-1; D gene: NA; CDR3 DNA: TGCGCCAGCAGACAGGCCCTCGGTGAGCAGTTCTTC; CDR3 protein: CASRQALGEQFF
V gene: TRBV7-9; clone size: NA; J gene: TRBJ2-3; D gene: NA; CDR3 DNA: TGTGCCAGCAGCCTCGACGGGGGAAACACAGATACGCAGTATTTT; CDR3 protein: CASSLDGGNTDTQYF
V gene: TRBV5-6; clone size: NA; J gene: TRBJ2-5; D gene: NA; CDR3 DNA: TGTGCCAGCAGCTCGCGGGCAGCTTGGGCGACCCAGTACTTC; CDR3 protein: CASSSRAAWATQYF
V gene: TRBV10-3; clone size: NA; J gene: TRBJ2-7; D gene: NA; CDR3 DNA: TGTGCCATCAGCGAGACACCGCAGTACTTC; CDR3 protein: CAISETPQYF
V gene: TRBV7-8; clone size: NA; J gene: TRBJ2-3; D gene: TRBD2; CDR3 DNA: TGTGCCAGCGAAAAGCGGGAGGGGGCAGATACGCAGTATTTT; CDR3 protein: CASEKREGADTQYF